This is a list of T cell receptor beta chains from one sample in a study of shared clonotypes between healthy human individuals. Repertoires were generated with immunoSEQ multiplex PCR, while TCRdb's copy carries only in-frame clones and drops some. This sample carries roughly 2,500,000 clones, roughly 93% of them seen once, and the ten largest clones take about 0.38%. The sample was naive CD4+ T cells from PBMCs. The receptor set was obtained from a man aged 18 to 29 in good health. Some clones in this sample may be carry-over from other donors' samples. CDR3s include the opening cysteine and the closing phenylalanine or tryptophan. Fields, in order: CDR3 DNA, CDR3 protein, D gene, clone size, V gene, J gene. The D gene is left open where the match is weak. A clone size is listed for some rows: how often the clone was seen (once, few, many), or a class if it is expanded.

TGTGCCAGCAGCCCCGATAGATACAATGAGCAGTTCTTC	CASSPDRYNEQFF	.	.	TRBV7-3	TRBJ2-1
TGTGCCAGCAGCTTTGCCAATCGGCAAGAGACCCAGTACTTC	CASSFANRQETQYF	.	.	TRBV7-2	TRBJ2-5
TGTGCCTGGAGCCGGCGGACAGGGGGCTCAGATACGCAGTATTTT	CAWSRRTGGSDTQYF	TRBD1	.	TRBV30	TRBJ2-3
TGTGCCAGCAGTGCTTTTATGGGTCCTGATGGCTACACCTTC	CASSAFMGPDGYTF	.	.	TRBV25-1	TRBJ1-2
TGCGCCAGCAGCTTGGAGACAGGGTCTCAAGAGACCCAGTACTTC	CASSLETGSQETQYF	TRBD1	.	TRBV5-1	TRBJ2-5
TGTGCCAGCAGTTTGGTGGGAGCTTCGGCCGGGGAGCTGTTTTTT	CASSLVGASAGELFF	.	.	TRBV2	TRBJ2-2
TGTGCCAGCAGCCAAGATCGAAACAGAGGCTACGAGCAGTACTTC	CASSQDRNRGYEQYF	.	.	TRBV5-4	TRBJ2-7
TGTGCCAGCAGAAGATTAGCGGGAGCCCAAGAGACCCAGTACTTC	CASRRLAGAQETQYF	TRBD2	.	TRBV7-2	TRBJ2-5
TGTGCTAGTGGTTTGGGCCGGGACAGCCTCTATGGCTACACCTTC	CASGLGRDSLYGYTF	TRBD1	.	TRBV12-5	TRBJ1-2
TGCAGCGTCAGGGGAGGGATGACCTACGAGCAGTACTTC	CSVRGGMTYEQYF	.	.	TRBV29-1	TRBJ2-7
TGCGCCAGCAGCTTGGCACCACTAGCGGGAGCTGCAGATACGCAGTATTTT	CASSLAPLAGAADTQYF	TRBD2	.	TRBV5-1	TRBJ2-3
TGTGCCAGCAGTAAAGGGGGGTTAACGACTGAAGCTTTCTTT	CASSKGGLTTEAFF	.	.	TRBV6-4	TRBJ1-1
TGTGCCAGCAGCTTAGAAGGGAGAGGGAACTATGGCTACACCTTC	CASSLEGRGNYGYTF	.	.	TRBV11-2	TRBJ1-2
TGCGCCAGCAGCTTGGGACTGCCCTCCTACGAGCAGTACTTC	CASSLGLPSYEQYF	.	.	TRBV5-1	TRBJ2-7
TGCGCCAGCAGCACCCGGACAGGGGGAGACTACGAGCAGTACTTC	CASSTRTGGDYEQYF	TRBD1	once	TRBV5-1	TRBJ2-7
TGTGCCAGCACCCTGGGTCTAGCGGGGGCCCAGCAGTTCTTC	CASTLGLAGAQQFF	TRBD2	.	TRBV7-8	TRBJ2-1
TGCGCCAGCAGCCAAGATTACGGGAGGGCGAGGGAGACCCAGTACTTC	CASSQDYGRARETQYF	TRBD2	.	TRBV4-1	TRBJ2-5
TGTGCCAGCAGTTACAGGGGTGGAAACACCATATATTTT	CASSYRGGNTIYF	TRBD1	.	TRBV2	TRBJ1-3
TGTGCCAGCAGTTCGCCACTGCTAGCGGGAGTAAATGAGCAGTTCTTC	CASSSPLLAGVNEQFF	TRBD2	.	TRBV9	TRBJ2-1
TGTGCCAGCAGCTTAACTCTGTCAACCCCCGAGACCCAGTACTTC	CASSLTLSTPETQYF	.	.	TRBV7-2	TRBJ2-5
TGTGCCAGCAGTTACGGGACAGGATACTCTGGAAACACCATATATTTT	CASSYGTGYSGNTIYF	TRBD1	.	TRBV6-5	TRBJ1-3
TGTGCCAGCAGCCAACCCAGGGGATCCTATGGCTACACCTTC	CASSQPRGSYGYTF	.	.	TRBV4-2	TRBJ1-2
TGTGCTAGTGGCCCCCTGAACGAGCAGTACTTC	CASGPLNEQYF	.	few	TRBV12-5	TRBJ2-7
TGTGCCAGCAGTCCGACAGGGGGGTCCTCTGGGGCCAACGTCCTGACTTTC	CASSPTGGSSGANVLTF	TRBD1	.	TRBV5-8	TRBJ2-6
TGTGCCAGCAGGGTCCGACTAGCGGCAGATACGCAGTATTTT	CASRVRLAADTQYF	TRBD2	.	TRBV27	TRBJ2-3
TGTGCCAGCAGGAGGGGACAGGGGGCTTGGAACACTGAAGCTTTCTTT	CASRRGQGAWNTEAFF	TRBD1	.	TRBV28	TRBJ1-1
TGTGCCTGGAGTGAAGCAGGATACTACACCTTC	CAWSEAGYYTF	.	.	TRBV30	TRBJ1-2
TGTGCCAGCAGTCCCCCAAGAAGAAACTATGGCTACACCTTC	CASSPPRRNYGYTF	.	once	TRBV28	TRBJ1-2
TGCGCCAGCAGCTTGTTCCATGCGAACACTGAAGCTTTCTTT	CASSLFHANTEAFF	.	.	TRBV5-1	TRBJ1-1
TGTGCCAGCAGTTTAGGGAGGGGGTCCTACGAGCAGTACTTC	CASSLGRGSYEQYF	.	.	TRBV2	TRBJ2-7
TGCGCCAGCAGCCCCCAGGGGGTAGGAACCGGGGAGCTGTTTTTT	CASSPQGVGTGELFF	TRBD1	once	TRBV5-1	TRBJ2-2
TGTGCCAGCAGCTCGGTAGCGGGAGGGGACCTCACAGATACGCAGTATTTT	CASSSVAGGDLTDTQYF	TRBD2	.	TRBV5-4	TRBJ2-3
TGCGCCAGCAGCCGGGACAGGGAAGCAGATACGCAGTATTTT	CASSRDREADTQYF	TRBD1	.	TRBV5-1	TRBJ2-3
TGTGCCTGGAGTGCTAATAGAGGCTACAATGAGCAGTTCTTC	CAWSANRGYNEQFF	.	.	TRBV30	TRBJ2-1
TGTGCCAGCAGTGAAGCGCTTCGAGGGGGCGCCCCTATGGAGCAGTTCTTC	CASSEALRGGAPMEQFF	TRBD1	.	TRBV2	TRBJ2-1
TGCGCCAGCAGCTCGGGGAGGCTCCAAGAGACCCAGTACTTC	CASSSGRLQETQYF	.	.	TRBV5-1	TRBJ2-5